These T cell receptor beta chains were read from a single sample in a study of CD8 T cells in Susac syndrome. A single record per CDR3 protein comes from TCRdb applying MiXCR to the immunoSEQ multiplex PCR reads. The table lists 240,000 or so distinct CDR3 sequences, 90% to 96% of them singletons. Sequenced: CD4+ T cells from PBMCs. All receptors come from a human donor with Susac syndrome. The CDR3 runs from the conserved cysteine through the conserved F or W. Each record gives: D gene, J gene, clone size, V gene, CDR3 DNA, CDR3 protein. A D gene is named only where the DNA matches it firmly. Clone size appears in some rows only: once, few, many, or a class for an expanded clone.

d_gene: NA
j_gene: TRBJ1-1
abundance: NA
v_gene: TRBV23-1
CDR3nt: TGCGCCAGCGCCCCAGGGGAGGGCACTGAAGCTTTCTTT
CDR3aa: CASAPGEGTEAFF

d_gene: TRBD2
j_gene: TRBJ2-3
abundance: NA
v_gene: TRBV3-1
CDR3nt: TGTGCCAGCAGCCAAGATGTAAGCGGGGACACAGATACGCAGTATTTT
CDR3aa: CASSQDVSGDTDTQYF

d_gene: TRBD2
j_gene: TRBJ2-3
abundance: NA
v_gene: TRBV24-1
CDR3nt: TGTGCCACCAGTGATTTGGGACCCAACGGGAGGGATACGCAGTATTTT
CDR3aa: CATSDLGPNGRDTQYF

d_gene: TRBD1
j_gene: TRBJ2-7
abundance: NA
v_gene: TRBV7-3
CDR3nt: TGTGCCAGCAGCCCAGGATCCGGGACAGGCACCTACGAGCAGTACTTC
CDR3aa: CASSPGSGTGTYEQYF

d_gene: NA
j_gene: TRBJ2-4
abundance: NA
v_gene: TRBV12-3/TRBV12-4
CDR3nt: TGTGCCAGCAGTTCCCTGGGAGGAATAGTAGCCAAAAACATTCAGTACTTC
CDR3aa: CASSSLGGIVAKNIQYF

d_gene: NA
j_gene: TRBJ2-7
abundance: NA
v_gene: TRBV5-1
CDR3nt: TGTGCCAGCAGTTTAGGTGTCTACGAGCAGTACTTC
CDR3aa: CASSLGVYEQYF

d_gene: NA
j_gene: TRBJ1-1
abundance: NA
v_gene: TRBV4-2
CDR3nt: TGTGCCAGCAGCCAACGGGGGCAGGGAGACACTGAAGCTTTCTTT
CDR3aa: CASSQRGQGDTEAFF

d_gene: NA
j_gene: TRBJ1-1
abundance: NA
v_gene: TRBV10-3
CDR3nt: TGTGCCATCAGATCCGGGACTGAAGCTTTCTTT
CDR3aa: CAIRSGTEAFF

d_gene: TRBD2
j_gene: TRBJ2-7
abundance: NA
v_gene: TRBV29-1
CDR3nt: TGCAGCGTTGTCGGGAGGGGACTAGCGGCGTACGAGCAGTACTTC
CDR3aa: CSVVGRGLAAYEQYF

d_gene: NA
j_gene: TRBJ1-1
abundance: once
v_gene: TRBV5-1
CDR3nt: TGCGCCAGCAGCTTGGGAAACATGAACACTGAAGCTTTCTTT
CDR3aa: CASSLGNMNTEAFF

d_gene: NA
j_gene: TRBJ2-7
abundance: NA
v_gene: TRBV5-1
CDR3nt: TGCGCCAGCAGCTTATCAGGGGCGCGAACCTACGAGCAGTACTTC
CDR3aa: CASSLSGARTYEQYF

d_gene: NA
j_gene: TRBJ2-5
abundance: NA
v_gene: TRBV20-1
CDR3nt: TGCAGTGCTCAAGAAAGGTTGAGACAAGAGACCCAGTACTTC
CDR3aa: CSAQERLRQETQYF

d_gene: NA
j_gene: TRBJ2-7
abundance: NA
v_gene: TRBV20-1
CDR3nt: TGCAGTGCTAGGGAGCCTTCCTCCTACGAGCAGTACTTC
CDR3aa: CSAREPSSYEQYF

d_gene: NA
j_gene: TRBJ1-1
abundance: NA
v_gene: TRBV25-1
CDR3nt: TGTGCCAGCAGTGAATATTTTGGGCAGGGGAACACTGAAGCTTTCTTT
CDR3aa: CASSEYFGQGNTEAFF

d_gene: NA
j_gene: TRBJ1-1
abundance: NA
v_gene: TRBV24-1
CDR3nt: TGTGCCACCAGTGACCCGGGGGCAGCAGAGAACACTGAAGCTTTCTTT
CDR3aa: CATSDPGAAENTEAFF

d_gene: NA
j_gene: TRBJ2-5
abundance: NA
v_gene: TRBV5-4
CDR3nt: TGTGCCAGCAGCCCCCAAAAGACCCCGGCGGGGGCGAAGACCCAGTACTTC
CDR3aa: CASSPQKTPAGAKTQYF

d_gene: NA
j_gene: TRBJ2-7
abundance: NA
v_gene: TRBV12-3/TRBV12-4
CDR3nt: TGTGCCAGCAGTAGGACACCTTCCTACGAGCAGTACTTC
CDR3aa: CASSRTPSYEQYF

d_gene: NA
j_gene: TRBJ2-7
abundance: NA
v_gene: TRBV20-1
CDR3nt: TGCAGTGCCGCAGCGGAGTACGAGCAGTACTTC
CDR3aa: CSAAAEYEQYF

d_gene: TRBD2
j_gene: TRBJ2-5
abundance: NA
v_gene: TRBV29-1
CDR3nt: TGCAGCGTTCCTAGCGGGTCTCAAGAGACCCAGTACTTC
CDR3aa: CSVPSGSQETQYF

d_gene: NA
j_gene: TRBJ2-3
abundance: NA
v_gene: TRBV11-2
CDR3nt: TGTGCCAGCAGTCGGGCCAGTAGCACAGATACGCAGTATTTT
CDR3aa: CASSRASSTDTQYF

d_gene: NA
j_gene: TRBJ2-7
abundance: NA
v_gene: TRBV4-1
CDR3nt: TGCGCCAGCAGCCAAGAGATTCCCTACGAGCAGTACTTC
CDR3aa: CASSQEIPYEQYF

d_gene: TRBD2
j_gene: TRBJ2-5
abundance: NA
v_gene: TRBV7-8
CDR3nt: TGTGCCAGCACCTCTTCCGGGACTAGCAGCCAAGAGACCCAGTACTTC
CDR3aa: CASTSSGTSSQETQYF

d_gene: NA
j_gene: TRBJ2-7
abundance: NA
v_gene: TRBV25-1
CDR3nt: TGTGCCAGCAGTGAATCGTACAAAGAGTCCTACGAGCAGTACTTC
CDR3aa: CASSESYKESYEQYF

d_gene: TRBD1
j_gene: TRBJ2-1
abundance: NA
v_gene: TRBV4-1
CDR3nt: TGCGCCAGCAGTCCTACCGGGACAGGGGGCCGCAATGAGCAGTTCTTC
CDR3aa: CASSPTGTGGRNEQFF

d_gene: TRBD2
j_gene: TRBJ2-7
abundance: NA
v_gene: TRBV18
CDR3nt: TGTGCCAGCTCACCTCCTCGAACTGGTTTACTAGCGGGAGCAATCGAGCAGTACTTC
CDR3aa: CASSPPRTGLLAGAIEQYF

d_gene: NA
j_gene: TRBJ2-2
abundance: NA
v_gene: TRBV20-1
CDR3nt: TGCAGTGCTCAGTCCGACCAAAACACCGGGGAGCTGTTTTTT
CDR3aa: CSAQSDQNTGELFF

d_gene: NA
j_gene: TRBJ2-3
abundance: NA
v_gene: TRBV7-8
CDR3nt: TGTGCCAGCAGCCCCCTGGGGCAGAGTGCAGATACGCAGTATTTT
CDR3aa: CASSPLGQSADTQYF

d_gene: TRBD1
j_gene: TRBJ1-1
abundance: NA
v_gene: TRBV18
CDR3nt: TGTGCCAGCTCACCAGGGACAGGCCGTGAAGCTTTCTTT
CDR3aa: CASSPGTGREAFF

d_gene: NA
j_gene: TRBJ1-5
abundance: NA
v_gene: TRBV24-1
CDR3nt: TGTGCCACCAGTGACAGGGGAGATCAGCCCCAGCATTTT
CDR3aa: CATSDRGDQPQHF

d_gene: NA
j_gene: TRBJ2-1
abundance: NA
v_gene: TRBV28
CDR3nt: TGTGCCAGCAGTTTTAGTCGGGGATCCTACAATGAGCAGTTCTTC
CDR3aa: CASSFSRGSYNEQFF

d_gene: NA
j_gene: TRBJ1-5
abundance: NA
v_gene: TRBV20-1
CDR3nt: TGCAGTGCTAGAGCGCGGTATAGCAATCAGCCCCAGCATTTT
CDR3aa: CSARARYSNQPQHF

d_gene: NA
j_gene: TRBJ2-7
abundance: NA
v_gene: TRBV30
CDR3nt: TGTGCCGGCCGGGACTCTACCTACGAGCAGTACTTC
CDR3aa: CAGRDSTYEQYF

d_gene: NA
j_gene: TRBJ2-3
abundance: NA
v_gene: TRBV29-1
CDR3nt: TGCAGTGAGGGCCTAGCGAGCACAGATACGCAGTATTTT
CDR3aa: CSEGLASTDTQYF

d_gene: NA
j_gene: TRBJ1-1
abundance: NA
v_gene: TRBV15
CDR3nt: TGTGCCACCAGCAGAGGTGACAGACTGAACACTGAAGCTTTCTTT
CDR3aa: CATSRGDRLNTEAFF

d_gene: NA
j_gene: TRBJ2-5
abundance: few
v_gene: TRBV11-2
CDR3nt: TGTGCCAGCAGCTCCAGATTAGAAGAGACCCAGTACTTC
CDR3aa: CASSSRLEETQYF

d_gene: NA
j_gene: TRBJ1-1
abundance: NA
v_gene: TRBV12-3/TRBV12-4
CDR3nt: TGTGCCAGCAGCCGTTTGGCGACTGAAGCTTTCTTT
CDR3aa: CASSRLATEAFF

d_gene: NA
j_gene: TRBJ1-1
abundance: NA
v_gene: TRBV30
CDR3nt: TGTGCCTGGATGGCCGGGGTAGCTTTCTTT
CDR3aa: CAWMAGVAFF

d_gene: TRBD2
j_gene: TRBJ2-3
abundance: NA
v_gene: TRBV25-1
CDR3nt: TGTGCCAGCAGTGAATATAGGGGTAGCGGGGTGAGCACAGATACGCAGTATTTT
CDR3aa: CASSEYRGSGVSTDTQYF

d_gene: TRBD2
j_gene: TRBJ2-1
abundance: once
v_gene: TRBV27
CDR3nt: TGTGCCAGCAGTCCAGGGACTAGCGGGGGATCGGGGTTCTTC
CDR3aa: CASSPGTSGGSGFF

d_gene: TRBD2
j_gene: TRBJ2-2
abundance: NA
v_gene: TRBV12-3/TRBV12-4
CDR3nt: TGTGCCAGCAGTTTCGGGGCTAGCGGGTCGATTTGGAACACCGGGGAGCTGTTTTTT
CDR3aa: CASSFGASGSIWNTGELFF

d_gene: TRBD1
j_gene: TRBJ2-1
abundance: NA
v_gene: TRBV27
CDR3nt: TGTGCCAGCAGTTCACCACAGGGGCAGAGCTCCTACAATGAGCAGTTCTTC
CDR3aa: CASSSPQGQSSYNEQFF

d_gene: NA
j_gene: TRBJ1-2
abundance: NA
v_gene: TRBV21-1
CDR3nt: TGTGCCAGCAGCTCCACCGGAGGGAATGGCTACACCTTC
CDR3aa: CASSSTGGNGYTF